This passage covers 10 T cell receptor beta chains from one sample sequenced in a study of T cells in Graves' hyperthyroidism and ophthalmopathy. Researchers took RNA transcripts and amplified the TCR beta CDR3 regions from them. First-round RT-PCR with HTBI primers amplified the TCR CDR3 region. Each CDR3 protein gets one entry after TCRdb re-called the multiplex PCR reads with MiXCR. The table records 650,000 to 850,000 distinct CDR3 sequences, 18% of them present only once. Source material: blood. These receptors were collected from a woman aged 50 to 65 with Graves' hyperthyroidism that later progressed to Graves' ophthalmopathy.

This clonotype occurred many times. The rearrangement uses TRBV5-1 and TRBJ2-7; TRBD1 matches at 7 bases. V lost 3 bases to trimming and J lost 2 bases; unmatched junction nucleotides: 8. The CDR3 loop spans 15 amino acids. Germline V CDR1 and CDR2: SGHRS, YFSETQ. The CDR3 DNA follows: TGCGCCAGCAGCTGGGGTGGGGGACAGACCTACGAGCAGTACTTC. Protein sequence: CASSWGGGQTYEQYF.

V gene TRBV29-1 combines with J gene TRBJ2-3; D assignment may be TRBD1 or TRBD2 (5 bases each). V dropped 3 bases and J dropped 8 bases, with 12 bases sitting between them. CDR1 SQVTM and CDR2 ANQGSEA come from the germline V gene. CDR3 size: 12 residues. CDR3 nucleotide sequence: TGCAGCGTTGACTCCTGGGACGGTACGCAGTATTTT. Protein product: CSVDSWDGTQYF.

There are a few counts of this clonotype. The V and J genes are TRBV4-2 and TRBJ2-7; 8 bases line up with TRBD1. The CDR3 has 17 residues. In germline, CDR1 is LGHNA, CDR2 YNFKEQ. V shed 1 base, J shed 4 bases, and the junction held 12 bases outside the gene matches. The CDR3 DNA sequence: TGTGCCAGCAGCCAAGGTACCGCCGGGACAGGAACTTACGAGCAGTACTTC. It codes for CASSQGTAGTGTYEQYF.

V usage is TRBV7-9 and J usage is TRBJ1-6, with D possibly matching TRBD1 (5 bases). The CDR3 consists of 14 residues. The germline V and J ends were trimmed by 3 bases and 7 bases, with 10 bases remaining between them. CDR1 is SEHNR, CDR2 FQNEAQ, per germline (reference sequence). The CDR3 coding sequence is TGTGCCAGCAGCTTCGTGAGGGACAATTCACCCCTCCACTTT. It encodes CASSFVRDNSPLHF.

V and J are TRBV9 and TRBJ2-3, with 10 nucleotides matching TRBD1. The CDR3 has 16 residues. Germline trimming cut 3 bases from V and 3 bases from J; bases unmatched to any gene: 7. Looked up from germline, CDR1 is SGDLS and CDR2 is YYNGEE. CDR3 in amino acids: CASSARTGGTTDTQYF. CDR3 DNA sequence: TGTGCCAGCAGCGCCAGGACAGGGGGTACGACAGATACGCAGTATTTT.

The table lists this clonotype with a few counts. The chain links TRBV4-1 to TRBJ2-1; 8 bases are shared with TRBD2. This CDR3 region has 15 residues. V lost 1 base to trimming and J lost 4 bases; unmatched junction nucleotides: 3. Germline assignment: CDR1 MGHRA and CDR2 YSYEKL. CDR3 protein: CASSQGSSGYNEQFF. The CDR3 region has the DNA TGCGCCAGCAGCCAAGGATCTAGCGGGTACAATGAGCAGTTCTTC.

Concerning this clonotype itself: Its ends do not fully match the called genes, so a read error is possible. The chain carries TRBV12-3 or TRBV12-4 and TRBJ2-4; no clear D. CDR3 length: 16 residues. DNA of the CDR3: TGTGCCAGCAGTCCCACGCAGCCTGGTTTCAAAAACATTCAGTGCTTC. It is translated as CASSPTQPGFKNIQCF.

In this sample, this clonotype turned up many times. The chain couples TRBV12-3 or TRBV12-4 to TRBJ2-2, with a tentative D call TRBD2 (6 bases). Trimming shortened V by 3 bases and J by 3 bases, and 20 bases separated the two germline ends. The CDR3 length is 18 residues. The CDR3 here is CASSLPPLRRGDTGELFF. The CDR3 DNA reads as TGTGCCAGCAGTTTGCCCCCGCTAAGGCGGGGAGACACCGGGGAGCTGTTTTTT.

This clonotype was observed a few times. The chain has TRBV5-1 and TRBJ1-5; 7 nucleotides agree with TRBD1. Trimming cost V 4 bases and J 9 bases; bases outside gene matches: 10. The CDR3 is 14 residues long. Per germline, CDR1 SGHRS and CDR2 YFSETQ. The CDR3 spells CASSPTGEPGPQHF. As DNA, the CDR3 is TGCGCCAGCAGCCCCACAGGGGAGCCGGGGCCCCAGCATTTT.

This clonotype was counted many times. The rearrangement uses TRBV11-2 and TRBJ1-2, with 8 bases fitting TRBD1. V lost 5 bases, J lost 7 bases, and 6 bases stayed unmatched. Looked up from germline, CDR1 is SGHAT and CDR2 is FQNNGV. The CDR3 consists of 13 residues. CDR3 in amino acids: CASSPGQGVGYTF. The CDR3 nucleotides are TGTGCCAGCAGCCCAGGACAGGGAGTTGGCTACACCTTC. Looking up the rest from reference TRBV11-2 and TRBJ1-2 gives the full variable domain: EAGVAQSPRYKIIEKRQSVAFWCNPISGHATLYWYQQILGQGPKLLIQFQNNGVVDDSQLPKDRFSAERLKGVDSTLKIQPAKLEDSAVYLCASSPGQGVGYTFGSGTRLTVV.